This TCR beta chain is drawn from a study of cytomegalovirus exposure and HLA in healthy donors. About the research overall: Within the Caucasian-associated ancestry cluster were roughly 81% of the approximately 390 genotyped donors.

PCR used 60 Vbeta primers and 13 Jbeta primers. Here immunoSEQ multiplex PCR was the method, and the copy in TCRdb shows in-frame clones only, minus some. This table lists some 110,000 clones. A note on this clone: Antigen: not known.

Overall study findings and caveats: Relative to equally common others, HLA-associated TCR beta chains showed greater clonal expansion in a later analysis.

Trimming cost V 4 bases and J 4 bases; bases outside gene matches: 9. In germline, CDR1 is SGHRS, CDR2 YFSETQ. The CDR3 has 17 residues. The gene calls are TRBV5-1 and TRBJ2-3, with 13 bases fitting TRBD2. This TCR was recovered from a man aged 35 to 55 in good health and CMV-seropositive. Input material: PBMCs. This chain's CDR3 is CASSPPTGLAGADTQYF. In nucleotides, the CDR3 is TGCGCCAGCAGCCCCCCCACCGGACTAGCGGGAGCAGATACGCAGTATTTT.